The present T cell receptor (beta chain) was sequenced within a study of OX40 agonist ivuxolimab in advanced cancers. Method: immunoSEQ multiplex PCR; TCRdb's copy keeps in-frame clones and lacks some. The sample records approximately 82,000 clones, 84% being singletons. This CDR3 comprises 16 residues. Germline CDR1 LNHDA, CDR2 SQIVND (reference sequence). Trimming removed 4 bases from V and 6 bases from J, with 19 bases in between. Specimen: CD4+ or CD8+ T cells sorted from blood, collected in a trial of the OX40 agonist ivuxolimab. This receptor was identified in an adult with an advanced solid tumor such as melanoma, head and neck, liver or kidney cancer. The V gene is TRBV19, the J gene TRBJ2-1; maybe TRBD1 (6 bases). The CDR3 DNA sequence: TGTGCCAGTAGTAACCGAGAAGGGACCAGGGGCAATGAGCAGTTCTTC. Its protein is CASSNREGTRGNEQFF.